This T cell receptor beta chain came from a study of CD8+ T cells in alopecia areata. Study overall: Tofacitinib continued for 6 to 18 months and was then withheld for 6 months.

The treatment: oral pan-JAK inhibitor, 5-10 mg twice daily. A few counts support this clone. Its antigen remains unidentified. V gave up 6 bases and J gave up 9 bases, with 12 bases separating them. Germline loops: CDR1 SQVTM, CDR2 ANQGSEA. CDR3 length: 11 residues. Extracted RNA was reverse transcribed, and the resulting cDNA served as sequencing template. The protocol was immunoSEQ multiplex PCR, while the TCRdb copy is restricted to in-frame clones and leaves out a portion. The data contain approximately 150,000 clones, approximately 62% of them seen just once; the ten biggest clones take up 13% to 15%. Study findings and constraints: During tofacitinib treatment, many expanded lesional clones remained in scalp and blood. Researchers say the link of baseline CD8+ expansion to response remains uncertain, with one nonresponder. Sequences from scalp samples also cover resident alphabeta T cells of normal skin.

Source: CD4+ T cells sorted from blood, taken at week 24, from a patient treated with tofacitinib. The J gene is TRBJ2-1, the V gene TRBV29-1; weak D call: TRBD1 (6 bases). This clonotype was obtained from a human donor with alopecia areata. The CDR3 region is CSVPTGSEQFF. The CDR3 nucleotides are TGCAGCGTCCCAACAGGGAGTGAGCAGTTCTTC.